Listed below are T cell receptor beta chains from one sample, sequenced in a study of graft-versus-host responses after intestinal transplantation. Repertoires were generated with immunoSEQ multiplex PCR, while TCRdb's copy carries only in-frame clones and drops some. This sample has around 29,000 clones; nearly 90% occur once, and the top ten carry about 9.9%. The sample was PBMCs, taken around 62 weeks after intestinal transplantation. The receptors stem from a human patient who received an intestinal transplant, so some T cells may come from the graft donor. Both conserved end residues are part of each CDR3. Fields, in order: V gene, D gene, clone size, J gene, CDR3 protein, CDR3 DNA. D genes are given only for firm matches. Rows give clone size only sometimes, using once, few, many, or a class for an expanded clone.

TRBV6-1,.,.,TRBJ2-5,CASRDFGQETQYF,TGTGCCAGCAGGGACTTCGGGCAAGAGACCCAGTACTTC
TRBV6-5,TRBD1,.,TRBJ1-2,CASRSTGWGGYTF,TGTGCCAGCAGGTCGACAGGGTGGGGTGGCTACACCTTC
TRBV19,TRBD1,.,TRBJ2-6,CASSIGGDRGSGANVLTF,TGTGCCAGTAGTATAGGAGGTGACAGGGGGTCTGGGGCCAACGTCCTGACTTTC
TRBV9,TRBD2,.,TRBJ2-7,CASSVEAPSGMGEQYF,TGTGCCAGCAGCGTAGAGGCCCCTAGCGGGATGGGCGAGCAGTACTTC
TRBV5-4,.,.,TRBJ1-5,CASSIQGRNQPQHF,TGTGCCAGCAGCATTCAGGGTCGCAATCAGCCCCAGCATTTT
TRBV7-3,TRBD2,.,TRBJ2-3,CASSLGESSGSPTDTQYF,TGTGCCAGCAGCTTAGGGGAGTCTAGCGGGAGTCCTACAGATACGCAGTATTTT
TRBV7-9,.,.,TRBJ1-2,CASSLQAALYGYTF,TGTGCCAGCAGCTTACAGGCGGCTCTATATGGCTACACCTTC
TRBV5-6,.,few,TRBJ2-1,CASSSWGGAIDEQFF,TGTGCCAGCAGCTCGTGGGGGGGCGCGATTGATGAGCAGTTCTTC
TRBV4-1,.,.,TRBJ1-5,CASSQERQKNQPQHF,TGCGCCAGCAGCCAAGAGAGACAGAAGAATCAGCCCCAGCATTTT
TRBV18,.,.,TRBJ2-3,CASSPPGPPDMQYF,TGTGCCAGCTCACCGCCGGGCCCGCCAGATATGCAGTATTTT
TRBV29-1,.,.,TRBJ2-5,CSVEGWANQETQYF,TGCAGCGTTGAAGGCTGGGCTAACCAAGAGACCCAGTACTTC
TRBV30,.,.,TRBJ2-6,CAWSFRGRSGANVLTF,TGTGCCTGGAGTTTTAGAGGGAGGTCTGGGGCCAACGTCCTGACTTTC
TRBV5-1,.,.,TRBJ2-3,CASSLPTPSRDTQYF,TGCGCCAGCAGCTTGCCTACCCCGTCCAGGGATACGCAGTATTTT
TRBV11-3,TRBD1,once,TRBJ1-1,CASSPPTGSDTEAFF,TGTGCCAGCAGCCCCCCGACAGGGTCGGACACTGAAGCTTTCTTT
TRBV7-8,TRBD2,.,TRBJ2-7,CASSLVLRTSGSKRTYEQYF,TGTGCCAGCAGCTTAGTTCTGAGGACTAGCGGGAGTAAAAGGACCTACGAGCAGTACTTC
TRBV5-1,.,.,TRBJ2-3,CASSFRERGFSTDTQYF,TGCGCCAGCAGCTTTCGGGAGAGGGGATTTAGCACAGATACGCAGTATTTT
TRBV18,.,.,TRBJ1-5,CASSPPGWGNQPQHF,TGTGCCAGCTCACCACCCGGATGGGGGAATCAGCCCCAGCATTTT
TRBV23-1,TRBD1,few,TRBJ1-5,CASSQRDRGGGQPQHF,TGCGCCAGCAGTCAGCGGGACAGGGGAGGGGGTCAGCCCCAGCATTTT
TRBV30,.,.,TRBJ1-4,CASAGGEKLFF,TGTGCCTCGGCCGGTGGGGAAAAACTGTTTTTT
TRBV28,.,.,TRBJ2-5,CASSSRNRAVPKETQYF,TGTGCCAGCAGCTCGCGAAATAGAGCCGTCCCAAAAGAGACCCAGTACTTC
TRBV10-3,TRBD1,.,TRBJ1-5,CAIRQTGTDQPQHF,TGTGCCATCAGACAGACAGGGACGGATCAGCCCCAGCATTTT
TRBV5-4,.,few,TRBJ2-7,CASSFSRGYEQYF,TGTGCCAGCAGCTTTTCTAGGGGCTACGAGCAGTACTTC
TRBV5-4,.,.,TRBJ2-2,CASSLDTGELFF,TGTGCCAGCAGCTTAGATACCGGGGAGCTGTTTTTT
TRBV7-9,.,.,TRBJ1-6,CASSLDRDSPLHF,TGTGCCAGCAGCTTAGACAGGGATTCACCCCTCCACTTT
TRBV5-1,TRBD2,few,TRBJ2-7,CASSFGGDTYEQYF,TGCGCCAGCAGCTTTGGGGGGGATACCTACGAGCAGTACTTC
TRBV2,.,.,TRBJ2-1,CASSPGRRRNEQFF,TGTGCCAGCAGCCCGGGGAGGCGGCGAAATGAGCAGTTCTTC
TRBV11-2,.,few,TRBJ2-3,CASSKRQGPDTQYF,TGTGCCAGCAGCAAACGCCAGGGGCCAGATACGCAGTATTTT
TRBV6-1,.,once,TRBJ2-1,CASNWGRGSEQFF,TGTGCCAGCAATTGGGGACGGGGATCTGAGCAGTTCTTC
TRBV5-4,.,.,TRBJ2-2,CASSLMGGRDTGELFF,TGTGCCAGCAGCTTGATGGGGGGCAGGGACACCGGGGAGCTGTTTTTT
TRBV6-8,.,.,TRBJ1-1,CASRLWNTEAFF,TGTGCCAGCAGGCTGTGGAACACTGAAGCTTTCTTT
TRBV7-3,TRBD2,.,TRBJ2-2,CASSPGGAGELFF,TGTGCCAGCAGCCCCGGGGGGGCCGGGGAGCTGTTTTTT
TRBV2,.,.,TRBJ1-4,CASNTGLANEKLFF,TGTGCCAGCAATACAGGGTTAGCTAATGAAAAACTGTTTTTT
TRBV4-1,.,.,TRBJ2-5,CASSQGQFQETQYF,TGCGCCAGCAGCCAAGGACAGTTTCAAGAGACCCAGTACTTC
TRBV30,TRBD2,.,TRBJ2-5,CAWSPPSGSFQETQYF,TGTGCCTGGAGTCCCCCTAGCGGGAGCTTCCAAGAGACCCAGTACTTC
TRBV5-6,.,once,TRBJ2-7,CTSTSLSPYEQYF,TGTACCAGCACCTCGCTGAGCCCCTACGAGCAGTACTTC
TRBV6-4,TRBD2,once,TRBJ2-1,CASSLAGGIDEQFF,TGTGCCAGCAGTCTAGCGGGGGGGATCGATGAGCAGTTCTTC
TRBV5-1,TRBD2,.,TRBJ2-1,CASSAAGGRVLRDSYNEQFF,TGCGCCAGCAGCGCCGCGGGGGGGCGCGTTTTGCGCGACTCCTACAATGAGCAGTTCTTC
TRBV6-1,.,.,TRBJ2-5,CASSLRGETQYF,TGTGCCAGCAGCCTCCGAGGGGAGACCCAGTACTTC
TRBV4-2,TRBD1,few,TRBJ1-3,CASSLGRTGEGSGNTIYF,TGTGCCAGCAGCTTGGGAAGAACAGGGGAAGGCTCTGGAAACACCATATATTTT
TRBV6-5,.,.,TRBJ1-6,CASSGSRYQASPLHF,TGTGCCAGCAGTGGATCCAGGTACCAGGCTTCACCCCTCCACTTT
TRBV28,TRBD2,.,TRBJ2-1,CASSYGGVLYNEQFF,TGTGCCAGCAGTTACGGGGGGGTACTGTACAATGAGCAGTTCTTC
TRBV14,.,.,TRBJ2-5,CASSQIGTAETQYF,TGTGCCAGCAGCCAGATCGGGACCGCGGAGACCCAGTACTTC
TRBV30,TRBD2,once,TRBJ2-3,CAWSSGRGTDTQYF,TGTGCCTGGAGTAGCGGGAGGGGCACAGATACGCAGTATTTT